What follows are 20 T cell receptor beta chains derived from one specimen sequenced in a study of Graves' ophthalmopathy and Graves' hyperthyroidism. Transcripts of RNA were the source for amplifying TCR beta CDR3 regions. HTBI primers served in a first-round RT-PCR, which a second-round multiplex PCR followed. TCRdb ran MiXCR on the multiplex PCR reads and lists one entry per CDR3 protein. The table has approximately 1.2 million distinct CDR3 sequences, 35% to 40% seen once. Sequenced input: peripheral blood or thyroid tissue (not recorded which). The receptor set was obtained from an adult man with Graves' hyperthyroidism.

This clonotype was observed a handful of times. This chain joins TRBV29-1 and TRBJ1-1; 7 nucleotides align to TRBD1. Trimming took 6 bases from V and 8 from J; bases not matched to a gene: 21. The germline CDR1 and CDR2 sequences are SQVTM and ANQGSEA. This CDR3 spans 16 amino acids. The CDR3 DNA follows: TGCAGCGTAGTACCCGATCGACAGGGTTGGGCCTCGGAAGCTTTCTTT. It translates to CSVVPDRQGWASEAFF.

The chain couples TRBV4-1 to TRBJ1-1, with 9 bases lining up with TRBD1. The CDR3 has 17 amino acids. Germline CDR1 MGHRA, CDR2 YSYEKL. V lost 3 bases, J lost 3 bases, and 11 bases stayed unmatched. CDR3 nucleotides: TGCGCCAGCAGCCAGCAGCCCGGGACAGGGTGGGACACTGAAGCTTTCTTT. Protein sequence: CASSQQPGTGWDTEAFF.

This clonotype turned up a few times. The chain employs TRBV14 and TRBJ1-3; D is ambiguous. CDR3 length: 16 amino acids. V gave up 4 bases and J gave up 2 bases, with 15 bases separating them. Germline CDR1 SGHDN, CDR2 FVKESK. CDR3 nucleotides: TGTGCCAGCAGCCGACTGGACGTTTTGACTGGAAACACCATATATTTT. Its translation is CASSRLDVLTGNTIYF.

Points on this clonotype: A read error may explain this, as a much larger clone is one base away. The gene calls are TRBV11-2 and TRBJ1-1, with D maybe TRBD1 (6 bases). Between the trimmed V and J ends, which lost 5 bases and 4 bases, there was a span of 17 bases. CDR1 SGHAT and CDR2 FQNNGV come from the germline V gene. The CDR3 loop spans 15 amino acids. The chain's CDR3 is CASSPRRGIRTEAFF. For the CDR3, the DNA is TGTGCCAGCAGCCCCCGGAGGGGGATCCGCACTGAAGCTTTCTTT.

This clonotype was found many times. This chain links TRBV6-6 with TRBJ2-5; 7 nucleotides align to TRBD2. The CDR3 has 13 residues. In germline, CDR1 is MNHNY, CDR2 SVGAGI (reference sequence). Trimming removed 8 bases from V and 9 bases from J; junction bases left unmatched: 12. CDR3: CASGSSGVGPQYF. DNA of the CDR3: TGTGCCAGCGGGTCTAGCGGTGTTGGGCCCCAGTACTTC.

On this clonotype: A much larger clone is a single base away; this may be a read error. V gene TRBV2 combines with J gene TRBJ2-7, with D perhaps matching TRBD2 (7 bases). This CDR3 has 15 amino acids. V lost 4 bases to trimming and J lost 0 bases, with 13 bases between them. Germline V gene data show CDR1 as SNHLY and CDR2 as FYNNEI. The CDR3 loop reads CASSGGGEFSYEQYF. CDR3 coding DNA: TGTGCCAGCAGTGGCGGGGGCGAGTTCTCCTACGAGCAGTACTTC.

This chain connects TRBV10-2 to TRBJ1-1; possible D gene TRBD1, 5 bases. The CDR3 loop spans 14 amino acids. V shed 8 bases and J shed 8 bases, with 21 bases lying between them. Germline V gene sequence: CDR1 WSHSY, CDR2 SAAADI. The CDR3 loop is CASAGGDRRAEAFF. CDR3 DNA: TGCGCCAGCGCGGGAGGGGACCGAAGGGCAGAAGCTTTCTTT.

This clonotype was picked up one time. This chain uses TRBV20-1 with TRBJ2-5, with TRBD2 identical over 8 bases. Trimming took 5 bases from V and 5 from J; bases not matched to a gene: 7. Germline CDR1 DFQATT, CDR2 SNEGSKA (reference sequence). CDR3 size: 13 residues. The CDR3 DNA is TGCAGTGCTGCGGGAGGAGACGGTGAGACCCAGTACTTC. Its protein product is CSAAGGDGETQYF.

This clonotype was seen many times. The chain employs TRBV24-1 and TRBJ2-5; D gene ambiguous. CDR1 is KGHDR and CDR2 is SFDVKD in the germline V gene. The CDR3 loop spans 15 amino acids. V lost 8 bases, J lost 5 bases, and 20 bases lay in between. DNA of the CDR3: TGTGCCACCAAGGGTTTTGTCACGCGCGCGGAGACCCAGTACTTC. This codes for CATKGFVTRAETQYF.

The V gene is TRBV10-3, the J gene TRBJ1-5; the match to TRBD1 covers 9 bases. Trimming at V came to 9 bases and at J to 9 bases, leaving 12 bases not matched to a gene. The germline V gene has CDR1 ENHRY and CDR2 SYGVKD. The CDR3 is 14 amino acids. The CDR3 is CAIAGTGSVAPQHF. CDR3 in DNA: TGTGCCATAGCCGGGACAGGGTCGGTAGCGCCCCAGCATTTT.

This chain joins TRBV9 and TRBJ2-2; D not certain. Trimming took off 3 bases at V and 7 bases at J, with 13 bases between the two ends. Per germline, CDR1 SGDLS and CDR2 YYNGEE. The CDR3 has 14 amino acids. The CDR3 spells CASSASLSVGELFF. The DNA for the CDR3 is TGTGCCAGCAGCGCGAGCCTTTCGGTCGGGGAGCTGTTTTTT.

CDR3 protein: CASSASGTGNQPQYF. Written as DNA, the CDR3 is TGTGCCAGCAGCGCATCCGGGACGGGCAATCAGCCCCAGTACTTC. The chain carries TRBV11-1 and TRBJ2-5, with D perhaps matching TRBD1 or TRBD2 (5 bases each). Trimming cost V 5 bases and J 9 bases, with 22 bases left between them. Germline V lookup: CDR1 SGHAT, CDR2 FQDESV (reference sequence). The CDR3 runs to 15 residues.

The genes are TRBV4-2 and TRBJ2-2; 8 bases line up with TRBD1. Trimming cost V 4 bases and J 6 bases; bases outside gene matches: 7. Germline-derived CDR1 and CDR2 are LGHNA and YNFKEQ. This CDR3 has 15 residues. The CDR3, as DNA: TGTGCCAGCAGCCGCACAGGGGGTATGTCCGGGGAGCTGTTTTTT. It specifies CASSRTGGMSGELFF.

Details on this clonotype: A read error may explain this, as a much larger clone is one base away. The chain carries TRBV6-5 and TRBJ1-5, with D unclear. Germline CDR1 reads MNHEY; CDR2 reads SVGAGI. The CDR3 is made up of 13 amino acids. In DNA form, the CDR3 reads TGTGCCACCAGTTACGCCCTCAATCAGCCCCAGCATTTT. This gives the protein CATSYALNQPQHF.

This chain connects TRBV15 to TRBJ1-2; perhaps TRBD1 as D (5 bases). Germline values: CDR1 LNHNV, CDR2 YYDKDF (reference sequence). This CDR3 is 15 amino acids long. Deletions cut 0 bases from V and 3 bases from J, with 11 bases between. Here the CDR3 reads CATSRETGPDYGYTF. CDR3 in DNA: TGTGCCACCAGCAGAGAGACGGGGCCGGACTATGGCTACACCTTC. Based on the CDR3 plus reference TRBV15 and TRBJ1-2, the full variable domain is DAMVIQNPRYQVTQFGKPVTLSCSQTLNHNVMYWYQQKSSQAPKLLFHYYDKDFNNEADTPDNFQSRRPNTSFCFLDIRSPGLGDTAMYLCATSRETGPDYGYTFGSGTRLTVV.

The V and J genes are TRBV9 and TRBJ1-4, with 7 bases aligning to TRBD1. In germline, CDR1 is SGDLS, CDR2 YYNGEE. J lost 7 bases, V lost 0 bases, and 9 bases had no gene match. The CDR3 spans 16 residues. CDR3 residues: CASSVEIRGPIEKLFF. CDR3 DNA sequence: TGTGCCAGCAGCGTAGAGATAAGGGGGCCTATTGAAAAACTGTTTTTT.

The chain combines TRBV29-1 with TRBJ1-1; unclear D gene. Trimming removed 8 bases at V and 3 bases at J, with 10 bases between. CDR3 length: 11 amino acids. Germline CDR1 and CDR2: SQVTM and ANQGSEA. The CDR3 loop reads CSNLSYTEAFF. The CDR3 DNA reads as TGCAGCAATTTATCCTACACTGAAGCTTTCTTT.

The J gene is TRBJ2-5, the V gene TRBV12-3 or TRBV12-4, with D unresolved. V was shortened by 6 bases and J by 2 bases, with 13 bases between the two germline ends. The CDR3 totals 14 residues. CDR3 in DNA: TGTGCCAGCAGCCCCTCCCACGAGCAAGAGACCCAGTACTTC. It is translated as CASSPSHEQETQYF.

The chain uses TRBV29-1 and TRBJ1-2; 8 nucleotides align to TRBD1. V dropped 8 bases and J dropped 2; count of bases not matched to a gene: 4. The V gene's germline CDR1 is SQVTM and CDR2 ANQGSEA. The CDR3 length is 12 residues. The CDR3 region has the DNA TGCAGCTGGGGACAGGCAAACTATGGCTACACCTTC. Amino acids: CSWGQANYGYTF.

This clonotype was observed at least ten times. The chain has TRBV19 and TRBJ2-6, with unresolved D. The CDR3 loop spans 15 amino acids. V lost 7 bases and J 0 bases, leaving 10 bases between the germline ends. Germline V lookup: CDR1 LNHDA, CDR2 SQIVND (reference sequence). CDR3 nucleotides: TGTGCCAGTAATGGACGCTACTCTGGGGCCAACGTCCTGACTTTC. Its translation: CASNGRYSGANVLTF.